The clone carrying this T cell receptor (beta chain) was recorded many times. Its antigen is still unknown. The data were obtained in a study of human T cells and chemical hapten exposure. Overall study results and limits: Controls formed significantly fewer large CDR3 similarity clusters than expanded TCRs did.

V was trimmed by 7 bases and J by 4 bases, leaving 10 bases between them. Per germline, CDR1 SQVTM and CDR2 ANQGSEA. The CDR3 is 11 amino acids. TCRdb reanalysed the RACE reads using MiXCR and keeps one entry per CDR3 protein. The sample lists fewer than 50,000 distinct CDR3 sequences; more than 8% were seen once. The time point here: patch test 3, about 24 weeks after DPC sensitization. Treatment defined: therapeutic diphenylcyclopropenone sensitization with weekly scalp DPC. Whole blood, unfractionated, served as the material for total RNA extraction. This receptor was obtained from a man between 45 and 60 years old with alopecia areata. Some clones in this sample may be carry-over from other donors' samples. The rearrangement links TRBV29-1 to TRBJ2-5; D not certain. Source: whole blood, taken in connection with sensitization to the hapten diphenylcyclopropenone (DPC). CDR3 DNA sequence: TGCAGCGCTAGTCCGGGAGAGACCCAGTACTTC. Amino acid sequence: CSASPGETQYF.